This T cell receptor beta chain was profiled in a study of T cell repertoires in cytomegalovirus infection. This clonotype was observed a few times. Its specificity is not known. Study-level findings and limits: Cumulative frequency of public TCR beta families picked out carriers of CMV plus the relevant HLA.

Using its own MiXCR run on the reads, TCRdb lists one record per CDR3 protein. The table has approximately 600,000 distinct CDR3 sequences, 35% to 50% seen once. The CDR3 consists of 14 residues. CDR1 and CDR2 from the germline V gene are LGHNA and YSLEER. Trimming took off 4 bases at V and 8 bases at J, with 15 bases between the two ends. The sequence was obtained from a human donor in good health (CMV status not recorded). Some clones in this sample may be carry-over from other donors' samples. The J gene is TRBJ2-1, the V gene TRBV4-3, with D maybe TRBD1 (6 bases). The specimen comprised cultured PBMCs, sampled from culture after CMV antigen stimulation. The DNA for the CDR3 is TGCGCCAGCAGCCGCAGGGGAAGTGGGGATGAGCAGTTCTTC. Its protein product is CASSRRGSGDEQFF.